These T cell receptor beta chains were read from a single sample in a study of regulatory T cells in long-lasting Graves disease. Each CDR3 protein gets one entry after TCRdb re-called the multiplex PCR reads with MiXCR. The profile shows about 460,000 distinct CDR3 sequences, around a fifth of them singletons. The sequencing here drew on peripheral blood mononuclear cells (PBMCs), taken when the disease was refractory, from a patient treated with antithyroid drugs. Receptor source: a female donor with Graves disease. CDR3s include the opening cysteine and the closing phenylalanine or tryptophan. The D gene is left open where the match is weak. A clone size is listed for some rows: how often the clone was seen (once, few, many), or a class if it is expanded.

V gene	D gene	J gene	clone size	CDR3 DNA	CDR3 protein
TRBV11-1	TRBD2	TRBJ2-1	few	TGTGCCAGCAGCTTAGGGGGACTAGCTTACAATGAGCAGTTCTTC	CASSLGGLAYNEQFF
TRBV3-1	.	TRBJ1-2	.	TGTGCCAGCAGCCAAGAGAGACTAAACTATGGCTACACCTTC	CASSQERLNYGYTF
TRBV25-1	.	TRBJ2-5	few	TGTGCCAGCAGTGAATTCGGCAGGGAGACCCAGTACTTC	CASSEFGRETQYF
TRBV27	.	TRBJ1-5	many	TGTGCCAGCAGCCCTGGGTCGGGAAGCAATCAGCCCCAGCATTTT	CASSPGSGSNQPQHF
TRBV19	TRBD1	TRBJ2-4	.	TGTGCCAGTAGTCGCGACAGGGGAGCCAAAAACATTCAGTACTTC	CASSRDRGAKNIQYF
TRBV6-2/TRBV6-3	TRBD1	TRBJ2-7	few	TGTGCCAGCAGTTACTCGCAGGGGGCCTACGAGCAGTACTTC	CASSYSQGAYEQYF
TRBV20-1	.	TRBJ1-2	many	TGCAGTGCTAGGCCGCCAGACGGCTATGGCTACACCTTC	CSARPPDGYGYTF
TRBV3-1	TRBD2	TRBJ2-7	few	TGTGCCAGCAGCCAAGGTACCTTTATCGGGGCGGGGGACTCCTACGAGCAGTACTTC	CASSQGTFIGAGDSYEQYF
TRBV27	TRBD1	TRBJ1-1	few	TGTGCCAGCAGTTTATCGGACAGGGGAACTGAAGCTTTCTTT	CASSLSDRGTEAFF
TRBV20-1	.	TRBJ2-7	.	TGCAGTGCTAGGCCCCTGGACGCTCTTGCCTACGAGCAGTACTTC	CSARPLDALAYEQYF
TRBV19	.	TRBJ2-1	many	TGTTCCAGTAGACCGAACAGGGTAACGGAAAATGAGCAGTTCTTC	CSSRPNRVTENEQFF
TRBV12-3/TRBV12-4	.	TRBJ1-5	many	TGTGCCAGCAGTTTAGCAGGGGGACGGCAGCCCCAGCATTTT	CASSLAGGRQPQHF
TRBV6-1	.	TRBJ1-5	.	TGTGCCAGCAGCCCCTCAATAGGGAATCAGCCCCAGCATTTT	CASSPSIGNQPQHF
TRBV6-1	TRBD1	TRBJ2-2	many	TGTGCCAGCAGACCGGGACAGGGCGGAACCGGGGAGCTGTTTTTT	CASRPGQGGTGELFF
TRBV2	.	TRBJ1-5	many	TGTGCCAGCAGCCCTGAGACGAATCAGCCCCAGCATTTT	CASSPETNQPQHF
TRBV19	.	TRBJ1-3	few	TGTGCCAGTAGTCCCCTTGACCTTGGAAACACCATATATTTT	CASSPLDLGNTIYF
TRBV11-2	TRBD2	TRBJ2-7	.	TGTGCCAGCAGCCTCCGTGGACTAGCAGGGTCCTACGAGCAGTACTTC	CASSLRGLAGSYEQYF
TRBV6-1	.	TRBJ2-6	once	TGTGCCAGCTCACCCCCCATCTCTGGGGCCAACGTCCTGACTTTC	CASSPPISGANVLTF
TRBV7-9	TRBD1	TRBJ2-3	.	TGTGCCAGCAGCCCGGGACAGACTAGCACAGATACGCAGTATTTT	CASSPGQTSTDTQYF
TRBV6-5	.	TRBJ1-1	many	TGTGCCAGCAGTTACTCCGGGAACATGAACACTGAAGCTTTCTTT	CASSYSGNMNTEAFF
TRBV5-4	.	TRBJ1-1	once	TGTGCCAGCAGTTACCGGGACACTAAAGCTTTCTTT	CASSYRDTKAFF
TRBV20-1	.	TRBJ1-2	.	TGCAGTGCTGGGGACGGGGCGAATGGTGGCTACACCTTC	CSAGDGANGGYTF
TRBV7-2	.	TRBJ2-5	many	TGTGCCAGCACGGGCATCCTACAAGAGACCCAGTACTTC	CASTGILQETQYF
TRBV28	TRBD1	TRBJ1-1	few	TGTGCCAGCAGCCCTCCAACCGGGACAGGGGGCTACACTGAAGCTTTCTTT	CASSPPTGTGGYTEAFF
TRBV19	.	TRBJ1-1	many	TGTGCCAGTAGTATCGACACCCCTGGGGCTGAAGCTTTCTTT	CASSIDTPGAEAFF
TRBV7-2	.	TRBJ2-5	many	TGTGCCAGCAGCTCCCTTAGGCGGGGAGAGACCCAGTACTTC	CASSSLRRGETQYF
TRBV28	TRBD1	TRBJ1-4	many	TGTGCCAGCAGTTCAGGGGGTAATGAAAAACTGTTTTTT	CASSSGGNEKLFF
TRBV2	.	TRBJ1-1	many	TGTGCCAGCGGACAGTTGAACACTGAAGCTTTCTTT	CASGQLNTEAFF
TRBV12-3/TRBV12-4	.	TRBJ1-2	.	TGTGCCAGCAGTTTAGTTGTCGTGGGCTCAAGGACCTTC	CASSLVVVGSRTF
TRBV2	.	TRBJ1-2	once	TGTGCCAGCAGCTTCCCTTTAGCGGGGGCGCCTAACTATGGCTACACCTTC	CASSFPLAGAPNYGYTF
TRBV28	TRBD1	TRBJ1-5	many	TGTGCCAGCAGGGACAGGGGGCCTCTCGTTAGCAATCAGCCCCAGCATTTT	CASRDRGPLVSNQPQHF
TRBV15	.	TRBJ2-2	few	TGTGCCACCAGCTTCCCAGGCCCTGGTCAAGTGACCGGGGAGCTGTTTTTT	CATSFPGPGQVTGELFF
TRBV7-3	.	TRBJ2-7	many	TGTGCCAGCAGCCTAAACCGGGACGGTAGACGGTACTTC	CASSLNRDGRRYF
TRBV14	.	TRBJ1-1	few	TGTGCCAGCAGCCAAGATCTAATAGTTGAAGCTTTCTTT	CASSQDLIVEAFF
TRBV11-3	.	TRBJ2-5	many	TGTGCCAGCAGCATTCTACAGGGTCTTGAGACCCAGTACTTC	CASSILQGLETQYF
TRBV28	.	TRBJ1-5	many	TGTGCCAGCAGCCCAGGAGGACCTAATCAGCCCCAGCATTTT	CASSPGGPNQPQHF
TRBV24-1	TRBD1	TRBJ2-7	many	TGTGCCACCAAGAGAAACGGACAGGGTTACGAGCAGTACTTC	CATKRNGQGYEQYF
TRBV27	TRBD2	TRBJ2-1	.	TGTGCCAGCAGTCGCGGACTAGCGGGAGCAGTGGTCAATGAGCAGTTCTTC	CASSRGLAGAVVNEQFF
TRBV7-2	.	TRBJ1-1	many	TGTGCCAGCAGCTTAGTTAGTCCTGAAGCTTTCTTT	CASSLVSPEAFF